This T cell receptor beta chain was recorded in a study of Graves' ophthalmopathy and Graves' hyperthyroidism. Lactation, pregnancy, uncontrolled infections and other autoimmune diseases were all grounds for excluding patients. Orbital computed tomography and thyroid ultrasound, along with TRAb, serum thyroxine and clinical symptoms, underpinned diagnosis. The PBMCs originated from over 9 ml of fresh peripheral blood. This CDR3 has 18 residues. With 2 bases removed from V and 1 base from J, the gap between germline ends came to 20 bases. Per germline, CDR1 SEHNR and CDR2 FQNEAQ (reference sequence). Transcripts of RNA were the source for amplifying TCR beta CDR3 regions. HTBI primers served in a first-round RT-PCR, which a second-round multiplex PCR followed. TCRdb re-analysed the multiplex PCR reads in MiXCR, keeping a single row per CDR3 protein. The data show 650,000 to 900,000 distinct CDR3 sequences, roughly 41% seen once.

The receptor's source is an adult man with Graves' ophthalmopathy. Sample: peripheral blood. The V call is TRBV7-9, the J call TRBJ2-5; D may correspond to TRBD1 or TRBD2 (5 bases each). CDR3 protein: CASSLIAGTLGGQETQYF. Written as DNA, the CDR3 is TGTGCCAGCAGCTTAATAGCCGGGACCCTAGGTGGCCAAGAGACCCAGTACTTC.